This TCR beta chain was found in a study of cytomegalovirus exposure and HLA in healthy donors. General study findings and limits: In the roughly 120 validation repertoires, approximately 94% of cluster scores exceeded 0, per a later analysis. Among TCR beta chains, those listed as cytomegalovirus-associated numbered approximately 150.

Generated by immunoSEQ multiplex PCR, the TCRdb table keeps only in-frame clones and is missing some. The sample yields about 200,000 clones, around 86% seen once. On this clone itself: The antigen remains unidentified.

Donors were drawn from the approximately 120-subject validation cohort, separate from the approximately 640-subject first cohort. Sequenced input: PBMCs. The TCR was taken from a woman younger than 35 in good health and CMV-seropositive.

The CDR3 DNA sequence: TGTGCCAGCAGCCCCCGGGGGACAGTTCCAGATACGCAGTATTTT. It codes for CASSPRGTVPDTQYF. This chain connects TRBV9 to TRBJ2-3, with TRBD1 as a possible D gene (7 bases). The germline CDR1 and CDR2 sequences are SGDLS and YYNGEE. The ends were cut back, 4 bases at V and 4 bases at J, with 16 bases in the middle. CDR3 length: 15 residues.